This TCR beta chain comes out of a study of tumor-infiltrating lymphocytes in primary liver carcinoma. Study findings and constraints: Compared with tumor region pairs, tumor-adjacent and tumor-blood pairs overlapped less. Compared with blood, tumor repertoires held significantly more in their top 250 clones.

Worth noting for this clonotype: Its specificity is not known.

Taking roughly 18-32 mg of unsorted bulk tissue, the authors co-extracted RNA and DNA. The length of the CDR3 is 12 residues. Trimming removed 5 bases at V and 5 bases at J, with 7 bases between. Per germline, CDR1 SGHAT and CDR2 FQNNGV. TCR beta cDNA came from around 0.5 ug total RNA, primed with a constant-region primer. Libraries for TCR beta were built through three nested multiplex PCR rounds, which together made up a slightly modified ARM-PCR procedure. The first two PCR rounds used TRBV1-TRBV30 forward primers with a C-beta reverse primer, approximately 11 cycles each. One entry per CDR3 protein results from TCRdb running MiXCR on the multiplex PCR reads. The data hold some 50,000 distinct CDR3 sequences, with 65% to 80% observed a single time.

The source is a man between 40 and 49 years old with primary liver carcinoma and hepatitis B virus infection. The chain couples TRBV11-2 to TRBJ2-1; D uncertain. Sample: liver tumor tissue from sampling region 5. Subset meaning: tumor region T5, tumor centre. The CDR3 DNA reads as TGTGCCAGCAGCCTTACAGACAATGAGCAGTTCTTC. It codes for CASSLTDNEQFF.